This T cell receptor beta chain was documented in a study of blood T cell repertoires in COVID-19. Study-level information: Some COVID-19 samples were acute and others convalescent; all came from the United States, Italy and Spain. The analysed material was cDNA or gDNA that came from T cells, B-cell-depleted T cells, or PBMCs.

The CDR3 has 15 amino acids. With 0 bases removed from V and 4 bases from J, the gap between germline ends came to 13 bases. CDR1 and CDR2 (germline): SGHRS, YFSETQ. Authors' analysis steps: Scientists estimated how many nucleated cells there were by amplifying reference gene primers. Profiling relied on immunoSEQ multiplex PCR, and the TCRdb table lists in-frame clones only, not all of them. V, J and clone size reflect that table, while D and trimming were determined from the DNA. This sample has approximately 250,000 clones, with more than 70% found just once. This TCR came from a woman older than 75 with COVID-19, enrolled during active disease. The rearrangement links TRBV5-1 to TRBJ2-5; tentatively, D is TRBD2 (6 bases). The sequencing sample was made of peripheral blood. In nucleotides, the CDR3 is TGCGCCAGCAGCTTGGGGGACCTGGGGGGAGAGACCCAGTACTTC. Translating gives CASSLGDLGGETQYF.